A selection of T cell receptor beta chains follows, all from one sample in a study of CD8 T cells in Susac syndrome. Each CDR3 protein is one row after TCRdb ran MiXCR on the immunoSEQ multiplex PCR reads. The table includes 100,000 or so distinct CDR3 sequences, about nine tenths detected once. The material sequenced was CD8+ T cells from PBMCs. The receptors shown here come from a human donor in good health. The CDR3 runs from the conserved cysteine through the conserved F or W. The order of the fields is J gene, V gene, CDR3 length, CDR3 protein.

j_call: TRBJ1-2; v_call: TRBV18; cdr3_length: 14; cdr3_aa: CASSHRESVYGYTF
j_call: TRBJ2-7; v_call: TRBV28; cdr3_length: 13; cdr3_aa: CASRTQGAREQYF
j_call: TRBJ2-3; v_call: TRBV6-5; cdr3_length: 16; cdr3_aa: CASSYSGTSGTDTQYF
j_call: TRBJ1-4; v_call: TRBV25-1; cdr3_length: 20; cdr3_aa: CASILSSDREGAELMKNCFF
j_call: TRBJ2-7; v_call: TRBV12-3/TRBV12-4; cdr3_length: 15; cdr3_aa: CASSASTGAAYEQYF
j_call: TRBJ1-5; v_call: TRBV20-1; cdr3_length: 12; cdr3_aa: CSAQGLNRPQHF
j_call: TRBJ2-2; v_call: TRBV5-6; cdr3_length: 17; cdr3_aa: CASSLVRQGRNTGELFF
j_call: TRBJ1-2; v_call: TRBV5-1; cdr3_length: 16; cdr3_aa: CASSLNRDPGPYGYTF
j_call: TRBJ2-1; v_call: TRBV18; cdr3_length: 16; cdr3_aa: CASSLLDTMSYNEQFF
j_call: TRBJ2-7; v_call: TRBV6-5; cdr3_length: 13; cdr3_aa: CASSFQGWNEQYF
j_call: TRBJ2-7; v_call: TRBV6-6; cdr3_length: 15; cdr3_aa: CASSYGREWLHEQYF
j_call: TRBJ2-1; v_call: TRBV12-3/TRBV12-4; cdr3_length: 11; cdr3_aa: CASSVYNEQFF
j_call: TRBJ2-2; v_call: TRBV30; cdr3_length: 12; cdr3_aa: CAWKIKPGELFF
j_call: TRBJ2-3; v_call: TRBV3-1; cdr3_length: 15; cdr3_aa: CASSQVRGPRDTQYF
j_call: TRBJ1-4; v_call: TRBV4-3; cdr3_length: 15; cdr3_aa: CASSQDGATNEKLFF
j_call: TRBJ1-3; v_call: TRBV20-1; cdr3_length: 14; cdr3_aa: CSAREGDIGNTIYF
j_call: TRBJ1-3; v_call: TRBV20-1; cdr3_length: 14; cdr3_aa: CSARDKLTGDTIYF
j_call: TRBJ2-2; v_call: TRBV23-1; cdr3_length: 15; cdr3_aa: CAGGSGLLDTGELFF
j_call: TRBJ1-1; v_call: TRBV28; cdr3_length: 15; cdr3_aa: CASSPFRGENTEAFF
j_call: TRBJ1-2; v_call: TRBV23-1; cdr3_length: 11; cdr3_aa: CASSHRDRDPF